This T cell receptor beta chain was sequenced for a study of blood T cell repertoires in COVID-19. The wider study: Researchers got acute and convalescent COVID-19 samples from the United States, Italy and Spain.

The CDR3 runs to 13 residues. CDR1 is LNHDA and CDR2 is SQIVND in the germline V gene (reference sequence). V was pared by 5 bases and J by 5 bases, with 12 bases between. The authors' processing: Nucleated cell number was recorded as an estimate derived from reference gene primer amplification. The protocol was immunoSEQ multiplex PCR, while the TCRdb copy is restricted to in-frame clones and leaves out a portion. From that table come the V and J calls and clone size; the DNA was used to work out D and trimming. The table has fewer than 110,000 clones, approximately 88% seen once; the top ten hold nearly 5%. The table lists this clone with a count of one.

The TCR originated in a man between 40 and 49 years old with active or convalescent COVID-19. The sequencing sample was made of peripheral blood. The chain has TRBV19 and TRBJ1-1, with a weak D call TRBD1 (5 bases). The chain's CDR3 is CASSSLGQTEAFF. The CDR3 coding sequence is TGTGCCAGTAGTTCCTTGGGGCAGACTGAAGCTTTCTTT.